Presented here are 18 T cell receptor beta chains from one specimen sequenced in a study of T-cell reconstitution after alpha-beta-depleted transplantation in children. Preparation of the TCRbeta library was carried out with unique molecular identifiers. Each CDR3 protein is one row after TCRdb ran MiXCR on the PCR reads. The profile shows hundreds of thousands of distinct CDR3 sequences, around 14% of them singletons. The sequences come from PBMCs, collected before TCRalphabeta/CD19-depleted stem cell transplant. The receptor source for this set is a girl between 2 and 10 years old with congenital amegakaryocytic thrombocytopenia, due to receive a stem cell transplant.

There are many counts of this clonotype. The chain has TRBV29-1 and TRBJ1-2; no clear D. CDR3 size: 13 residues. CDR1 and CDR2 (germline): SQVTM, ANQGSEA. Trimming left V 7 bases short and J 8 bases short, with 20 bases between. This CDR3 reads CSARTTYYEGYTF. CDR3 bases: TGCAGCGCAAGAACCACCTACTACGAAGGCTACACCTTC.

This rearrangement joins TRBV7-9 to TRBJ1-1; D ambiguous. Germline V gene data show CDR1 as SEHNR and CDR2 as FQNEAQ (reference sequence). CDR3 size: 17 residues. V lost 1 base and J 0 bases, leaving 15 bases between the germline ends. The CDR3 is CASSLVFAADMNTEAFF. The DNA for the CDR3 is TGTGCCAGCAGCTTAGTCTTCGCCGCAGACATGAACACTGAAGCTTTCTTT.

This clonotype was recorded at least ten times. Written as DNA, the CDR3 is TGTGCCAGCAGTTTATTCCGGGGGCGAAGTTCCGGGAGCACTGAAGCTTTCTTT. It translates to CASSLFRGRSSGSTEAFF. V is TRBV28 and J is TRBJ1-1; maybe TRBD1 (6 bases). The germline V and J ends were trimmed by 1 base and 4 bases, with 22 bases remaining between them. Germline V gene sequence: CDR1 MDHEN, CDR2 SYDVKM. This CDR3 has 18 amino acids.

A few counts support this clonotype. The chain links TRBV10-3 to TRBJ2-5; no clear D. V was cut by 10 bases and J by 5 bases, with 17 bases left in between. The CDR3 runs to 13 residues. The V gene's germline CDR1 is ENHRY and CDR2 SYGVKD. CDR3 DNA sequence: TGTGCCAACTCCGAGGCCTCAGCGGAGACCCAGTACTTC. As protein: CANSEASAETQYF.

This clonotype occurred many times. V gene TRBV20-1 combines with J gene TRBJ1-5, with D uncertain. This CDR3 is 14 amino acids long. Germline CDR1 DFQATT, CDR2 SNEGSKA (reference sequence). V lost 0 bases, J lost 5 bases, and 11 bases lay in between. The CDR3 DNA sequence: TGCAGTGCTAGAGATACTCTTTCCGATCAGCCCCAGCATTTT. Translation gives CSARDTLSDQPQHF.

The rearrangement links TRBV27 to TRBJ2-7; TRBD2 matches at 11 bases. Germline V gene lookup returns CDR1 MNHEY and CDR2 SMNVEV (reference sequence). This CDR3 has 14 residues. The V and J ends lost 6 bases and 3 bases, in that order; junction bases with no gene match: 4. CDR3 coding DNA: TGTGCCAGCAGGCTAGCGGGAGGACGCTACGAGCAGTACTTC. Translating it yields CASRLAGGRYEQYF.

This clonotype has at least ten counts. The J gene is TRBJ1-1, the V gene TRBV29-1; possibly TRBD1 for D (5 bases). The germline V and J ends were trimmed by 7 bases and 10 bases, with 28 bases remaining between them. The CDR3 has 15 residues. CDR1 and CDR2 from the germline V gene are SQVTM and ANQGSEA. The CDR3 here is CSASPLKGPGSGAFF. The DNA of the CDR3 is TGCAGCGCCAGCCCTCTAAAGGGTCCAGGGAGTGGAGCTTTCTTT.

This clonotype was seen repeatedly, ten times or more. The chain combines TRBV6-1 with TRBJ2-1; D uncertain. Trimming shortened V by 3 bases and J by 9 bases, and 9 bases separated the two germline ends. CDR3 length equals 12 residues. Looked up from germline, CDR1 is MNHNS and CDR2 is SASEGT. The CDR3 sequence is CASSDLTGEQFF. The CDR3 bases are TGTGCCAGCAGTGACCTTACCGGTGAGCAGTTCTTC.

There are many counts of this clonotype. The genes are TRBV12-3 or TRBV12-4 and TRBJ2-3, with 8 bases fitting TRBD2. This CDR3 contains 16 residues. The junction had 10 bases not matched to a gene; V was cut back by 3 bases and J by 5 bases. CDR3 coding DNA: TGTGCCAGCAGTTTGTTTACTAGCGGAAGACAAGATACGCAGTATTTT. This gives the protein CASSLFTSGRQDTQYF.

V and J are TRBV20-1 and TRBJ2-5; perhaps TRBD1 as D (6 bases). Germline V gene sequence: CDR1 DFQATT, CDR2 SNEGSKA (reference sequence). Trimming left V 5 bases short and J 12 bases short, with 19 bases between. The length of the CDR3 is 12 residues. The CDR3 DNA sequence: TGCAGTGCTCACCCGGGACATGCAGTCGAGTACTTC. Encoded protein: CSAHPGHAVEYF.

Notes on this clonotype: A much more abundant neighbour one base away suggests this may be a read error. CDR3 loop: CASSLGRPEEAQYF. CDR3 nucleotides: TGCGCCAGCAGCTTGGGCAGGCCTGAAGAGGCCCAGTACTTC. The V gene is TRBV5-1, the J gene TRBJ2-5; D call uncertain. Germline CDR1 and CDR2: SGHRS and YFSETQ. The CDR3 runs to 14 residues.

This clonotype occurred many times. In DNA, the CDR3 is TGCAGTGCTGCTAGCGACTTCTACAATGAGCAGTTCTTC. This gives the protein CSAASDFYNEQFF. The chain recombines TRBV20-1 with TRBJ2-1, with a weak D call TRBD2 (6 bases). Per the germline V gene, CDR1 is DFQATT and CDR2 is SNEGSKA (reference sequence). V was pared by 5 bases and J by 3 bases, with 11 bases between. The length of the CDR3 is 13 residues.

This clonotype was counted at least ten times. This rearrangement joins TRBV2 to TRBJ2-7, with 13 bases identical to TRBD2. The CDR3 totals 15 residues. V dropped 3 bases and J dropped 7; count of bases not matched to a gene: 6. Germline V gene sequence: CDR1 SNHLY, CDR2 FYNNEI. The CDR3 bases are TGTGCCAGCAGTGACACTAGCGGGAGGGTTGGGGAGCAGTACTTC. Translating it yields CASSDTSGRVGEQYF.

This clonotype was recorded many times. This chain connects TRBV13 to TRBJ2-6; 9 nucleotides match TRBD1. Germline CDR1 reads PRHDT; CDR2 reads FYEKMQ (reference sequence). J gave up 0 bases and V 5 bases, and 20 bases lay outside the gene matches. The CDR3 is made up of 22 amino acids. Here the CDR3 DNA reads TGTGCCAGCAGCCCCATGGCGGGACAGGGAAATGGATTGGGCTCTGGGGCCAACGTCCTGACTTTC. Encoded protein: CASSPMAGQGNGLGSGANVLTF.

The sample holds many counts of this clonotype. The chain links TRBV28 to TRBJ1-1, with D uncertain. V was trimmed by 3 bases and J by 3 bases, leaving 11 bases between them. From germline, CDR1 is MDHEN and CDR2 SYDVKM. The CDR3 spans 14 residues. This CDR3 reads CASSFGGEHTEAFF. For the CDR3, the DNA is TGTGCCAGCAGTTTCGGTGGAGAACACACTGAAGCTTTCTTT.

In its sample, this clonotype was seen many times. The J gene is TRBJ2-2, the V gene TRBV20-1; maybe TRBD1 (5 bases). Germline-derived CDR1 and CDR2 are DFQATT and SNEGSKA (reference sequence). Trimming left V 3 bases short and J 2 bases short, with 10 bases between. The CDR3 covers 14 residues. The CDR3 DNA sequence: TGCAGTGCTAGCTCTAGGGGTAACACCGGGGAGCTGTTTTTT. This codes for CSASSRGNTGELFF.

This clonotype was seen a handful of times. The chain combines TRBV7-8 with TRBJ1-6; D possibly corresponds to TRBD1 (6 bases). Germline CDR1 reads SGHVS; CDR2 reads FQNEAQ. This CDR3 has 17 residues. Trimming took 0 bases from V and 0 from J, leaving 9 bases between them. The CDR3 here is CASSLAAGASYNSPLHF. In DNA, the CDR3 is TGTGCCAGCAGCTTAGCGGCAGGGGCCTCCTATAATTCACCCCTCCACTTT.

Ten or more counts support this clonotype. The V and J genes are TRBV28 and TRBJ2-3, with D hard to call. Trimming removed 5 bases at V and 8 bases at J, with 11 bases between. The CDR3 runs 12 residues. Looked up from germline, CDR1 is MDHEN and CDR2 is SYDVKM. This CDR3 is CASSETGVTQYF. The CDR3 DNA reads TGTGCCAGCAGTGAAACTGGTGTTACGCAGTATTTT.